Following are 17 T cell receptor beta chains from one sample sequenced in a study of shared clonotypes between healthy human individuals. Only in-frame clones appear in the TCRdb table, and some are missing; sequencing was by immunoSEQ multiplex PCR. Altogether roughly 2.6 million clones are present, more than 80% being singletons, with the ten largest covering roughly 0.13%. Sequencing used naive CD4+ T cells sorted from blood. Subset defined: CD45RA+ positively selected. These receptors were collected from a man in his late teens or twenties in good health.

The J gene is TRBJ1-2, the V gene TRBV30, with D maybe TRBD1 (5 bases). CDR1 is GTSNPN and CDR2 is SVGIG in the germline V gene (reference sequence). This CDR3 contains 14 residues. V was cut by 2 bases and J by 6 bases, with 16 bases left in between. For the CDR3, the DNA is TGTGCCTGGAGTTGGCCGGGGGGATCGAATGGCTACACCTTC. Its translation: CAWSWPGGSNGYTF.

The chain has TRBV25-1 and TRBJ1-2; 8 nucleotides align to TRBD1. From germline, CDR1 is MGHDK and CDR2 SYGVNS. The CDR3 contains 13 residues. J lost 8 bases, V lost 5 bases, and 7 bases had no gene match. The CDR3: CASSKTGAGGYTF. Written as DNA, the CDR3 is TGTGCCAGCAGTAAGACAGGGGCCGGCGGCTACACCTTC.

V and J are TRBV11-3 and TRBJ2-1, with a possible D match to TRBD1 (6 bases). The CDR3 spans 16 residues. Germline CDR1 SGHNT, CDR2 YENEEA. V lost 5 bases and J lost 1, with 15 bases in between. For the CDR3, the DNA is TGTGCCAGCAGCCAAACAGGGTATGGGTCCTACAATGAGCAGTTCTTC. Its protein is CASSQTGYGSYNEQFF. Drawing the rest from reference TRBV11-3 and TRBJ2-1, the complete variable domain is EAGVVQSPRYKIIEKKQPVAFWCNPISGHNTLYWYLQNLGQGPELLIRYENEEAVDDSQLPKDRFSAERLKGVDSTLKIQPAELGDSAVYLCASSQTGYGSYNEQFFGPGTRLTVL.

The V gene is TRBV27, the J gene TRBJ2-3; D gene uncertain. CDR3 length equals 14 residues. Germline CDR1 and CDR2: MNHEY and SMNVEV (reference sequence). The V and J ends lost 5 bases and 5 bases respectively, with 14 bases between them. The CDR3 reads CASSLWIAGDTQYF. Here the CDR3 DNA reads TGTGCCAGCAGTCTCTGGATAGCTGGAGATACGCAGTATTTT.

The chain is built from TRBV19 and TRBJ1-2; D is perhaps TRBD1 (5 bases). The V end was cut by 3 bases, the J end by 4 bases, with 9 bases between. Germline V lookup: CDR1 LNHDA, CDR2 SQIVND (reference sequence). CDR3 length: 13 amino acids. CDR3: CASSIWGSYGYTF. DNA of the CDR3: TGTGCCAGTAGTATTTGGGGGAGCTATGGCTACACCTTC. Filled out from reference TRBV19 and TRBJ1-2, the complete variable domain reads DGGITQSPKYLFRKEGQNVTLSCEQNLNHDAMYWYRQDPGQGLRLIYYSQIVNDFQKGDIAEGYSVSREKKESFPLTVTSAQKNPTAFYLCASSIWGSYGYTFGSGTRLTVV.

The chain combines TRBV9 with TRBJ2-4, with TRBD2 matching over 12 bases. The length of the CDR3 is 19 residues. V lost 0 bases to trimming and J lost 2 bases; unmatched junction nucleotides: 9. Looked up from germline, CDR1 is SGDLS and CDR2 is YYNGEE. Here the CDR3 DNA reads TGTGCCAGCAGCGTAGAGGCTAGCGGGAGGGCCGTGACCAAAAACATTCAGTACTTC. Protein sequence: CASSVEASGRAVTKNIQYF.

The chain has TRBV2 and TRBJ2-1, with D possibly being TRBD2 (5 bases). The CDR3 runs to 12 residues. In germline, CDR1 is SNHLY, CDR2 FYNNEI. Trimming stripped 6 bases from V and 9 bases from J, with 12 bases between. Written as DNA, the CDR3 is TGTGCCAGCAGGCGGGCCCCGGGTGAGCAGTTCTTC. As protein: CASRRAPGEQFF.

J is TRBJ1-1 and V is TRBV7-9, with D hard to call. The V gene's germline CDR1 is SEHNR and CDR2 FQNEAQ (reference sequence). Trimming removed 5 bases at V and 6 bases at J, with 16 bases between. This CDR3 spans 14 amino acids. The CDR3 spells CASSHNSPGAEAFF. In nucleotides, the CDR3 is TGTGCCAGCAGCCACAACAGCCCCGGGGCTGAAGCTTTCTTT.

This chain joins TRBV9 and TRBJ2-5, with 15 bases fitting TRBD2. This CDR3 contains 18 residues. Germline CDR1 reads SGDLS; CDR2 reads YYNGEE. With V trimmed by 2 bases and J by 4 bases, 9 bases remained unmatched. CDR3: CASSVGLAGGPFGETQYF. The DNA of the CDR3 is TGTGCCAGCAGCGTGGGACTAGCGGGAGGACCTTTCGGAGAGACCCAGTACTTC.

The chain combines TRBV5-1 with TRBJ2-3; D not certain. Germline CDR1 is SGHRS and CDR2 is YFSETQ. Between the trimmed V and J ends, which lost 5 bases and 0 bases, there was a span of 7 bases. The CDR3 sequence is 13 residues long. The CDR3 sequence is CASSAVSTDTQYF. Written as DNA, the CDR3 is TGCGCCAGCAGTGCTGTTAGCACAGATACGCAGTATTTT.

V and J are TRBV27 and TRBJ1-1; D gene unclear. V was cut by 6 bases and J by 1 base, with 12 bases left in between. The CDR3 is 14 amino acids. CDR1 MNHEY and CDR2 SMNVEV come from the germline V gene (reference sequence). Here the CDR3 DNA reads TGTGCCAGCAGCGCCCAGTGGAAGAACACTGAAGCTTTCTTT. Translated: CASSAQWKNTEAFF.

A note on this clone: The sample contains more than one DNA sequence encoding this CDR3. The rearrangement uses TRBV5-6 and TRBJ2-5; 9 bases match TRBD2. Germline V gene data show CDR1 as SGHDT and CDR2 as YYEEEE. This CDR3 spans 15 amino acids. Trimming removed 0 bases from V and 2 bases from J; junction bases left unmatched: 2. CDR3: CASSLVAGDQETQYF. The CDR3 bases are TGTGCCAGCAGCTTGGTAGCGGGGGATCAAGAGACCCAGTACTTC.

The chain employs TRBV2 and TRBJ2-5; 11 bases line up with TRBD2. V lost 7 bases and J lost 5; bases outside the gene matches: 3. The V gene's germline CDR1 is SNHLY and CDR2 FYNNEI. The length of the CDR3 is 13 residues. CDR3 in amino acids: CASIRLAGETQYF. The CDR3 DNA reads TGTGCCAGCATAAGACTAGCGGGGGAGACCCAGTACTTC.

Of note for this clone: Other DNA sequences in this specimen translate into the identical CDR3. The rearrangement joins TRBV5-5 to TRBJ1-5; D gene uncertain. The V gene's germline CDR1 is SGHKS and CDR2 YYEKEE (reference sequence). Trimming left V 0 bases short and J 5 bases short, with 6 bases between. This CDR3 region has 13 residues. The CDR3 spells CASSLAEDQPQHF. In DNA, the CDR3 is TGTGCCAGCAGCTTGGCAGAAGATCAGCCCCAGCATTTT.

A note on this clone: The sample holds other DNA sequences that translate to the same CDR3. The chain carries TRBV27 and TRBJ1-2, with no clear D. Trimming removed 0 bases from V and 4 bases from J, with 9 bases in between. The length of the CDR3 is 14 residues. The germline gives CDR1 MNHEY, CDR2 SMNVEV (reference sequence). The CDR3 bases are TGTGCCAGCAGTTTATCGGGCCAGCTCTATGGCTACACCTTC. This translates into CASSLSGQLYGYTF.

The table lists this clone with a count of one. The chain uses TRBV5-4 and TRBJ1-4; 9 bases match TRBD1. J lost 3 bases, V lost 0 bases, and 0 bases had no gene match. Germline CDR1 is SGHNT and CDR2 is YYREEE (reference sequence). The CDR3 length is 15 residues. Written as DNA, the CDR3 is TGTGCCAGCAGCTTGGGACAGGGGGCTAATGAAAAACTGTTTTTT. Translation gives CASSLGQGANEKLFF. The whole variable domain, filled in from reference TRBV5-4 and TRBJ1-4, reads ETGVTQSPTHLIKTRGQQVTLRCSSQSGHNTVSWYQQALGQGPQFIFQYYREEENGRGNFPPRFSGLQFPNYSSELNVNALELDDSALYLCASSLGQGANEKLFFGSGTQLSVL.

The V gene is TRBV5-1, the J gene TRBJ2-7; D is undetermined. The CDR3 covers 13 residues. The germline gives CDR1 SGHRS, CDR2 YFSETQ. V lost 4 bases and J lost 4, with 12 bases in between. CDR3 DNA sequence: TGCGCCAGCAGCCCGCGGACGGAATACGAGCAGTACTTC. The encoded protein is CASSPRTEYEQYF. Filled out from reference TRBV5-1 and TRBJ2-7, the complete variable domain reads KAGVTQTPRYLIKTRGQQVTLSCSPISGHRSVSWYQQTPGQGLQFLFEYFSETQRNKGNFPGRFSGRQFSNSRSEMNVSTLELGDSALYLCASSPRTEYEQYFGPGTRLTVT.